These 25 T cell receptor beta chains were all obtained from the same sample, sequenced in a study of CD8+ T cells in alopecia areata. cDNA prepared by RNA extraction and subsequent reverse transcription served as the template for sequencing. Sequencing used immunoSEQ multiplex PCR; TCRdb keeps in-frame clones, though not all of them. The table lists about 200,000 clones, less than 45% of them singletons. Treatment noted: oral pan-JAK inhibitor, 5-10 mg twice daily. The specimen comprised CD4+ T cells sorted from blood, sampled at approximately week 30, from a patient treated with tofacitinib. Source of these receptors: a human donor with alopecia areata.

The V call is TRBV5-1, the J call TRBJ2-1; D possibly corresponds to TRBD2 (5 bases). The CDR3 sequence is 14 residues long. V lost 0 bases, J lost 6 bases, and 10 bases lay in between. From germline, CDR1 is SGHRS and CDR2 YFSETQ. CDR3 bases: TGCGCCAGCAGCTTGGTAGTCGGGGTCAATGAGCAGTTCTTC. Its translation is CASSLVVGVNEQFF.

CDR3 DNA sequence: TGCAGCGTCATGGGCCTGAACACAGATACGCAGTATTTT. It codes for CSVMGLNTDTQYF. The chain uses TRBV29-1 and TRBJ2-3, with D hard to call. Trimming shortened V by 6 bases and J by 2 bases, and 12 bases separated the two germline ends. The V gene's germline CDR1 is SQVTM and CDR2 ANQGSEA. The CDR3 runs 13 residues.

CDR3 residues: CASSSSSGGYEQYF. The CDR3 coding sequence is TGTGCCAGCAGCTCCTCTAGCGGGGGCTACGAGCAGTACTTC. V gene TRBV13 combines with J gene TRBJ2-7; TRBD2 matches 10 bases. CDR1 and CDR2 from the germline V gene are PRHDT and FYEKMQ (reference sequence). The CDR3 is 14 residues long. V lost 4 bases, J lost 3 bases, and 3 bases stayed unmatched. Filled out from reference TRBV13 and TRBJ2-7, the complete variable domain reads AAGVIQSPRHLIKEKRETATLKCYPIPRHDTVYWYQQGPGQDPQFLISFYEKMQSDKGSIPDRFSAQQFSDYHSELNMSSLELGDSALYFCASSSSSGGYEQYFGPGTRLTVT.

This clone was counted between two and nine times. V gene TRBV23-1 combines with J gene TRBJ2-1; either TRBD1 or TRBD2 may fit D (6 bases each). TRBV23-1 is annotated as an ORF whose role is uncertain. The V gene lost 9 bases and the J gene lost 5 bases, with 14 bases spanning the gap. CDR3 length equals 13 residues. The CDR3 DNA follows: TGCGCCAGTAATCCGGGGGCCAACAATGAGCAGTTCTTC. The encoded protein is CASNPGANNEQFF.

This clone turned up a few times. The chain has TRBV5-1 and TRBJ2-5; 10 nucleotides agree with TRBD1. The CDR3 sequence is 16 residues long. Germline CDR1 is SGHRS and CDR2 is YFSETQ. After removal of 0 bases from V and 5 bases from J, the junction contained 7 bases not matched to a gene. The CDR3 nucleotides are TGCGCCAGCAGCTTGGCCGGGACAGGGGTACGTGAGACCCAGTACTTC. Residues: CASSLAGTGVRETQYF.

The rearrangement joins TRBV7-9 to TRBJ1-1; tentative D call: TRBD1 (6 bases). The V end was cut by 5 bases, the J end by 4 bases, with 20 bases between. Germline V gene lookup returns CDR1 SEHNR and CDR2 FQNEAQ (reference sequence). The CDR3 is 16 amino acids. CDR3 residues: CASSPYLTQGTTEAFF. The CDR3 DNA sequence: TGTGCCAGCAGCCCCTACCTTACACAGGGTACCACTGAAGCTTTCTTT.

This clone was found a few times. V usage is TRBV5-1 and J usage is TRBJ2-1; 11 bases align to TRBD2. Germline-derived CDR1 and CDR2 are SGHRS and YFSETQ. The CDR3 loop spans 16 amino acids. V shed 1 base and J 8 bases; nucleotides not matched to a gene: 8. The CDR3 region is CASSLSIAGGPHEQFF. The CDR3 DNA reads TGCGCCAGCAGCTTGAGTATAGCGGGAGGGCCTCATGAGCAGTTCTTC. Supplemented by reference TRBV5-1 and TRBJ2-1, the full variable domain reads KAGVTQTPRYLIKTRGQQVTLSCSPISGHRSVSWYQQTPGQGLQFLFEYFSETQRNKGNFPGRFSGRQFSNSRSEMNVSTLELGDSALYLCASSLSIAGGPHEQFFGPGTRLTVL.

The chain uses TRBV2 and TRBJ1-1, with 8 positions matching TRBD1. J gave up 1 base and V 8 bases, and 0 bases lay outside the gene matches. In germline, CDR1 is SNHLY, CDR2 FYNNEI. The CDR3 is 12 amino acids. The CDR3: CASGTGNTEAFF. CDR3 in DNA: TGTGCCAGCGGGACAGGGAACACTGAAGCTTTCTTT.

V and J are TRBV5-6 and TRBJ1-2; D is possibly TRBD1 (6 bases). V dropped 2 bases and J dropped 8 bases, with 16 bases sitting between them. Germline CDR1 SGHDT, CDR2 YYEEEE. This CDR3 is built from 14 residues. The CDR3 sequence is CASSFRDTLRGYTF. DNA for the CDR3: TGTGCCAGCAGCTTCCGGGACACCCTGAGGGGCTACACCTTC.

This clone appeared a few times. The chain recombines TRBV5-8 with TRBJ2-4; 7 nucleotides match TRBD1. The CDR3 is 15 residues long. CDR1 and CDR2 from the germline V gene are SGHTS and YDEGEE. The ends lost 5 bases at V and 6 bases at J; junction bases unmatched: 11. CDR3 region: CASSSLGQAGNIQYF. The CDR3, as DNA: TGTGCCAGCAGTTCTCTCGGACAGGCCGGAAACATTCAGTACTTC.

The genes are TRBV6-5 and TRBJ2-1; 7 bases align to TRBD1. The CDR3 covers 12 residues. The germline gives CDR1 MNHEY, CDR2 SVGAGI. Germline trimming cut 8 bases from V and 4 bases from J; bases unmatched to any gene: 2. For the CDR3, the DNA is TGTGCCAGCGTGACAGGGTACAATGAGCAGTTCTTC. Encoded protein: CASVTGYNEQFF.

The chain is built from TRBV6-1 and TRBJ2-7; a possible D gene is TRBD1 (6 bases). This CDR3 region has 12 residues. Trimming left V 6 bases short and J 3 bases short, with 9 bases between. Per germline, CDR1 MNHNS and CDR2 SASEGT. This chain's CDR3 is CASRGQLYEQYF. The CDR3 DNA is TGTGCCAGCAGAGGACAGCTCTACGAGCAGTACTTC.

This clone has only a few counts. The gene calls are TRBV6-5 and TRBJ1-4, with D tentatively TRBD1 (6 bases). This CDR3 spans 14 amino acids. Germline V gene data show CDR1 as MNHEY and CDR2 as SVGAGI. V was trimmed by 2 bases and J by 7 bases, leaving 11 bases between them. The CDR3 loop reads CASSYRQDGEKLFF. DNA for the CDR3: TGTGCCAGCAGTTACCGACAGGACGGTGAAAAACTGTTTTTT.

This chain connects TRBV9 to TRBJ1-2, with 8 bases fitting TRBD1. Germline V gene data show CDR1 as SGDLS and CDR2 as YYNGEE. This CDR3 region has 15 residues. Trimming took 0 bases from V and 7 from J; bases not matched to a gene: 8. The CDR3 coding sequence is TGTGCCAGCAGCGTAGACCCAGGGGGCGAGTTTGGCTACACCTTC. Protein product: CASSVDPGGEFGYTF.

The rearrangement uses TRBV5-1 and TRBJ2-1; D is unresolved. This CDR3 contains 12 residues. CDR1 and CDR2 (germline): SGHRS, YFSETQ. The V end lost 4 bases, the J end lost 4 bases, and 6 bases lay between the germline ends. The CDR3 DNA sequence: TGCGCCAGCAGCACACAGTACAATGAGCAGTTCTTC. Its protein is CASSTQYNEQFF.

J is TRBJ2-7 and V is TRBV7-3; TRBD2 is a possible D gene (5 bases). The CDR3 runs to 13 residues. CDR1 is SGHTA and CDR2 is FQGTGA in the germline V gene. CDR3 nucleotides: TGTGCTTCGACGGGTGGGAGCTCCTACGAGCAGTACTTC. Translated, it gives CASTGGSSYEQYF. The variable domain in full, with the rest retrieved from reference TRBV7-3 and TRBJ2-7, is GAGVSQTPSNKVTEKGKYVELRCDPISGHTALYWYRQSLGQGPEFLIYFQGTGAADDSGLPNDRFFAVRPEGSVSTLKIQRTERGDSAVYLCASTGGSSYEQYFGPGTRLTVT.

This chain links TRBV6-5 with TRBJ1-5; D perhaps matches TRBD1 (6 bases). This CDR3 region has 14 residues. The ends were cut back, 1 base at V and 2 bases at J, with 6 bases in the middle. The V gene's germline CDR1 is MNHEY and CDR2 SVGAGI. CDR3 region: CASSYYRGNQPQHF. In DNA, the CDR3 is TGTGCCAGCAGTTACTACAGGGGCAATCAGCCCCAGCATTTT.

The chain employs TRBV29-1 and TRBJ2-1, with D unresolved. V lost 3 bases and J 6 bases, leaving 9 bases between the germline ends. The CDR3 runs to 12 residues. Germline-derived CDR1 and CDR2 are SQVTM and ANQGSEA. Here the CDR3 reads CSVDLPGNEQFF. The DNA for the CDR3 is TGCAGCGTTGATTTACCGGGCAATGAGCAGTTCTTC.

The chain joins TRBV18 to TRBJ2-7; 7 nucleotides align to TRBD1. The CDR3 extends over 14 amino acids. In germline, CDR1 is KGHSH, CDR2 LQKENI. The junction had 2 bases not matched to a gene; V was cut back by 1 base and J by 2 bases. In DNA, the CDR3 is TGTGCCAGCTCACCACGACAGGGAACCTACGAGCAGTACTTC. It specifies CASSPRQGTYEQYF.

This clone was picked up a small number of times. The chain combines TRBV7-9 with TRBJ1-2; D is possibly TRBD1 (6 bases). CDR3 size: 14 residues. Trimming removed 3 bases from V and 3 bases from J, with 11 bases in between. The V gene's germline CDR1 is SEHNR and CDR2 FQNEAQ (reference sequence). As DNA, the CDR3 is TGTGCCAGCAGCTTTTGGGGGGCTCACTATGGCTACACCTTC. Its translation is CASSFWGAHYGYTF.

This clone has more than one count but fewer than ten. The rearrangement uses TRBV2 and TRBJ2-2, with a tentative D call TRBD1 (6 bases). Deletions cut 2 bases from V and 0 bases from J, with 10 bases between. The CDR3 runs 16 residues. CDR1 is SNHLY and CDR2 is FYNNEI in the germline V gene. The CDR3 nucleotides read TGTGCCAGCAGTGAACAGGGGATAGCGAACACCGGGGAGCTGTTTTTT. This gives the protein CASSEQGIANTGELFF. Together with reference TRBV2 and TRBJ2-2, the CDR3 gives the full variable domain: EPEVTQTPSHQVTQMGQEVILRCVPISNHLYFYWYRQILGQKVEFLVSFYNNEISEKSEIFDDQFSVERPDGSNFTLKIRSTKLEDSAMYFCASSEQGIANTGELFFGEGSRLTVL.

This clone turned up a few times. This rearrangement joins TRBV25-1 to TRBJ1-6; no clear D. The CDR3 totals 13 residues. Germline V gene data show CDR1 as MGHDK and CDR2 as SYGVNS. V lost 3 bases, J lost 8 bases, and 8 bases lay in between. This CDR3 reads CASSEREDSPLHF. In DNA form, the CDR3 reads TGTGCCAGCAGTGAGCGTGAAGATTCACCCCTCCACTTT. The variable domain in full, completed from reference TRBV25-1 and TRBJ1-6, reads EADIYQTPRYLVIGTGKKITLECSQTMGHDKMYWYQQDPGMELHLIHYSYGVNSTEKGDLSSESTVSRIRTEHFPLTLESARPSHTSQYLCASSEREDSPLHFGNGTRLTVT.

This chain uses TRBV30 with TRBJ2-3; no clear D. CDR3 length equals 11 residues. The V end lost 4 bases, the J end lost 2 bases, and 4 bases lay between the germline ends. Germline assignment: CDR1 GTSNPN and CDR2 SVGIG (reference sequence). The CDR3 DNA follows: TGTGCCTGGACCCTCACAGATACGCAGTATTTT. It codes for CAWTLTDTQYF. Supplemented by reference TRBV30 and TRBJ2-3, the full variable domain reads SQTIHQWPATLVQPVGSPLSLECTVEGTSNPNLYWYRQAAGRGLQLLFYSVGIGQISSEVPQNLSASRPQDRQFILSSKKLLLSDSGFYLCAWTLTDTQYFGPGTRLTVL.

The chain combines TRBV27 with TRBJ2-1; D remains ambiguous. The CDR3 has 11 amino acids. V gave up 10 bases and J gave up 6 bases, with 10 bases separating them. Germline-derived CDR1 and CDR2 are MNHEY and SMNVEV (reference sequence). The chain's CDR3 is CATRLANEQFF. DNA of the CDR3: TGTGCCACCCGTCTGGCCAATGAGCAGTTCTTC.

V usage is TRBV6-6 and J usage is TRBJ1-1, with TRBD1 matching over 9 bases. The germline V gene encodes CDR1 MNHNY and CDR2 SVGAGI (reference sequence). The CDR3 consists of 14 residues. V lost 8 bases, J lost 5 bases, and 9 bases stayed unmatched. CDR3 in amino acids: CASGIQGASTEAFF. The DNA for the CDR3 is TGTGCCAGCGGAATACAGGGGGCTAGTACTGAAGCTTTCTTT.